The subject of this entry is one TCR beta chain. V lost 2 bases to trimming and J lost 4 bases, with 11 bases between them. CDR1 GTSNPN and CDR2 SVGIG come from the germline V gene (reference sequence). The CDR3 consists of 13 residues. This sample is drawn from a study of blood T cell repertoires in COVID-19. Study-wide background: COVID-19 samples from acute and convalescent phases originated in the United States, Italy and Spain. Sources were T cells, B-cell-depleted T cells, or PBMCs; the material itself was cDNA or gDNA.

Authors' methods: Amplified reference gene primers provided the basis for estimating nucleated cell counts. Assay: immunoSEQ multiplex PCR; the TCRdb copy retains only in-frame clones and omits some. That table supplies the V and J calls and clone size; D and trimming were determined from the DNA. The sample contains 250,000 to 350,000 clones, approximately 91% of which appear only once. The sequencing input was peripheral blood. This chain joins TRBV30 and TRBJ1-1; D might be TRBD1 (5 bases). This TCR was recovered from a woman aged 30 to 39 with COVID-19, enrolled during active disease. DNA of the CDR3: TGTGCCTGGAGTTCAGGGCCGATCACTGAAGCTTTCTTT. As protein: CAWSSGPITEAFF.